These T cell receptor beta chains were read from a single sample in a study of human T cells and chemical hapten exposure. In TCRdb, the RACE reads were re-called with MiXCR into one record per CDR3 protein. Among over 300,000 distinct CDR3 sequences, about 5.1% were seen once, and the ten largest hold 2.6%. The sample consisted of whole blood, taken in connection with sensitization to the hapten diphenylcyclopropenone (DPC). These receptor sequences come from a woman between 45 and 65 years old with alopecia areata. Some clones in this sample may be carry-over from other donors' samples. The CDR3 runs from the conserved cysteine through the conserved F or W. D genes are given only for firm matches. The listing skips clone size in some rows; elsewhere it reads once, few, many or a size class.

clone size: many
J gene: TRBJ2-6
D gene: .
V gene: TRBV7-9
CDR3 protein: CASSTGLFSGANVLTF
CDR3 DNA: TGTGCCAGCAGCACCGGACTCTTCTCTGGGGCCAACGTCCTGACTTTC

clone size: .
J gene: TRBJ1-5
D gene: TRBD1
V gene: TRBV20-1
CDR3 protein: CSASRTGVSNQPQHF
CDR3 DNA: TGCAGTGCTAGCAGAACAGGGGTTAGCAATCAGCCCCAGCATTTT

clone size: many
J gene: TRBJ1-1
D gene: .
V gene: TRBV27
CDR3 protein: CASSTPRGRGTEAFF
CDR3 DNA: TGTGCCAGCAGTACCCCCCGGGGAAGGGGAACTGAAGCTTTCTTT

clone size: many
J gene: TRBJ2-3
D gene: .
V gene: TRBV5-6
CDR3 protein: CASSLALGTDTQYF
CDR3 DNA: TGTGCCAGCAGCTTGGCCCTCGGCACAGATACGCAGTATTTT

clone size: many
J gene: TRBJ2-1
D gene: TRBD2
V gene: TRBV4-2
CDR3 protein: CASSQLSGGAGNEQFF
CDR3 DNA: TGTGCCAGCAGCCAACTCAGCGGGGGGGCCGGCAATGAGCAGTTCTTC

clone size: .
J gene: TRBJ2-7
D gene: .
V gene: TRBV29-1
CDR3 protein: CSIEAGDPYEQYF
CDR3 DNA: TGCAGCATTGAGGCAGGGGACCCCTACGAGCAGTACTTC

clone size: many
J gene: TRBJ2-7
D gene: .
V gene: TRBV20-1
CDR3 protein: CSGRPYEQYF
CDR3 DNA: TGTAGCGGCAGACCCTACGAGCAGTACTTC

clone size: many
J gene: TRBJ1-1
D gene: .
V gene: TRBV29-1
CDR3 protein: CSVQAGETEAFF
CDR3 DNA: TGCAGCGTTCAGGCAGGCGAGACTGAAGCTTTCTTT

clone size: few
J gene: TRBJ1-2
D gene: .
V gene: TRBV6-1
CDR3 protein: CASRPYIQGNYGYTF
CDR3 DNA: TGTGCCAGCAGACCCTATATCCAGGGAAACTATGGCTACACCTTC

clone size: many
J gene: TRBJ2-3
D gene: TRBD2
V gene: TRBV2
CDR3 protein: CATLTSGGHTDTQYF
CDR3 DNA: TGTGCCACCCTTACTAGCGGAGGACACACAGATACGCAGTATTTT

clone size: few
J gene: TRBJ2-7
D gene: TRBD2
V gene: TRBV6-6
CDR3 protein: CASSSGLAGVPYEQYF
CDR3 DNA: TGTGCCAGCAGTTCGGGACTAGCGGGAGTCCCCTACGAGCAGTACTTC

clone size: many
J gene: TRBJ2-5
D gene: .
V gene: TRBV5-6
CDR3 protein: CASTPRGSWTQYF
CDR3 DNA: TGTGCCAGCACCCCACGTGGGTCATGGACCCAGTACTTC

clone size: many
J gene: TRBJ2-7
D gene: TRBD2
V gene: TRBV4-1
CDR3 protein: CASSQSSGGDLDEQYF
CDR3 DNA: TGCGCCAGCAGCCAATCAAGCGGGGGGGATCTAGATGAGCAGTACTTC

clone size: many
J gene: TRBJ1-5
D gene: .
V gene: TRBV2
CDR3 protein: CASQTESNQPQHF
CDR3 DNA: TGTGCCAGCCAGACGGAAAGCAATCAGCCCCAGCATTTT

clone size: many
J gene: TRBJ2-6
D gene: TRBD2
V gene: TRBV27
CDR3 protein: CASSKVAGGAGANVLTF
CDR3 DNA: TGTGCCAGCAGTAAAGTAGCGGGAGGTGCAGGGGCCAACGTCCTGACTTTC

clone size: few
J gene: TRBJ2-3
D gene: .
V gene: TRBV2
CDR3 protein: CASRQGYSTDTQYF
CDR3 DNA: TGTGCCAGCAGACAGGGCTACAGCACAGATACGCAGTATTTT

clone size: .
J gene: TRBJ2-2
D gene: .
V gene: TRBV29-1
CDR3 protein: CSVWQLNTGELFF
CDR3 DNA: TGCAGCGTTTGGCAGCTGAACACCGGGGAGCTGTTTTTT

clone size: .
J gene: TRBJ2-2
D gene: .
V gene: TRBV5-1
CDR3 protein: CASSLVPGDAGELFF
CDR3 DNA: TGCGCCAGCAGCTTGGTGCCCGGGGACGCCGGGGAGCTGTTTTTT

clone size: .
J gene: TRBJ1-3
D gene: TRBD1
V gene: TRBV13
CDR3 protein: CASSADREENTIYF
CDR3 DNA: TGTGCCAGCAGCGCTGACAGGGAAGAAAACACCATATATTTT

clone size: .
J gene: TRBJ1-6
D gene: .
V gene: TRBV7-2
CDR3 protein: CASSLGFPGNSPLHF
CDR3 DNA: TGTGCCAGCAGCTTAGGCTTTCCGGGGAATTCACCCCTCCACTTT

clone size: .
J gene: TRBJ2-7
D gene: .
V gene: TRBV28
CDR3 protein: CASSFLGGDPYEQYF
CDR3 DNA: TGTGCCAGCAGTTTCCTAGGCGGCGATCCCTACGAGCAGTACTTC

clone size: .
J gene: TRBJ1-1
D gene: .
V gene: TRBV18
CDR3 protein: CASSPLRGSLNTEAFF
CDR3 DNA: TGTGCCAGCTCACCACTCCGGGGCAGCCTCAACACTGAAGCTTTCTTT

clone size: many
J gene: TRBJ1-2
D gene: .
V gene: TRBV29-1
CDR3 protein: CSVRRDGYGYTF
CDR3 DNA: TGCAGCGTGAGGAGGGACGGCTATGGCTACACCTTC

clone size: many
J gene: TRBJ2-7
D gene: .
V gene: TRBV4-2
CDR3 protein: CASSPNMVASYEQYF
CDR3 DNA: TGTGCCAGCAGCCCCAATATGGTTGCCTCCTACGAGCAGTACTTC

clone size: many
J gene: TRBJ2-1
D gene: TRBD2
V gene: TRBV7-9
CDR3 protein: CASTLRGANEQFF
CDR3 DNA: TGTGCCAGCACCTTGCGGGGGGCTAATGAGCAGTTCTTC

clone size: many
J gene: TRBJ2-5
D gene: .
V gene: TRBV21-1
CDR3 protein: CASSKAPGGGRETQYF
CDR3 DNA: TGTGCCAGCAGCAAAGCGCCCGGAGGGGGCCGGGAGACCCAGTACTTC

clone size: few
J gene: TRBJ2-7
D gene: .
V gene: TRBV11-1
CDR3 protein: CASSPGGFASYEQYF
CDR3 DNA: TGTGCCAGCAGCCCAGGGGGGTTTGCCTCCTACGAGCAGTACTTC

clone size: .
J gene: TRBJ2-1
D gene: .
V gene: TRBV20-1
CDR3 protein: CSARDRWTPQPGVYNEQFF
CDR3 DNA: TGCAGTGCTAGAGATCGCTGGACTCCCCAACCTGGAGTCTACAATGAGCAGTTCTTC

clone size: few
J gene: TRBJ1-5
D gene: TRBD1
V gene: TRBV7-2
CDR3 protein: CASSQGQGWSNQPQHF
CDR3 DNA: TGTGCCAGCAGCCAAGGACAGGGATGGAGCAATCAGCCCCAGCATTTT

clone size: many
J gene: TRBJ2-1
D gene: .
V gene: TRBV6-2/TRBV6-3
CDR3 protein: CASSYTPVSYNEQFF
CDR3 DNA: TGTGCCAGCAGTTACACCCCTGTGTCCTACAATGAGCAGTTCTTC

clone size: .
J gene: TRBJ2-1
D gene: .
V gene: TRBV28
CDR3 protein: CASSPQSGRNNEQFF
CDR3 DNA: TGTGCCAGCAGTCCCCAAAGTGGCCGAAACAATGAGCAGTTCTTC

clone size: few
J gene: TRBJ1-5
D gene: .
V gene: TRBV2
CDR3 protein: CASSRQALNQPQHF
CDR3 DNA: TGTGCCAGCAGCCGCCAGGCCCTCAATCAGCCCCAGCATTTT

clone size: few
J gene: TRBJ2-1
D gene: .
V gene: TRBV12-3/TRBV12-4
CDR3 protein: CASSPIGNEQFF
CDR3 DNA: TGTGCCAGCAGCCCCATAGGCAATGAGCAGTTCTTC

clone size: .
J gene: TRBJ2-1
D gene: TRBD2
V gene: TRBV6-1
CDR3 protein: CASPGLAYNEQFF
CDR3 DNA: TGTGCCAGCCCTGGACTAGCCTACAATGAGCAGTTCTTC

clone size: many
J gene: TRBJ2-2
D gene: TRBD2
V gene: TRBV15
CDR3 protein: CATSVSGSGAGELFF
CDR3 DNA: TGTGCCACCAGCGTGAGCGGGAGTGGGGCCGGGGAGCTGTTTTTT

clone size: many
J gene: TRBJ1-1
D gene: .
V gene: TRBV6-2/TRBV6-3
CDR3 protein: CASSSPRTAEAFF
CDR3 DNA: TGTGCCAGCAGTTCCCCCCGGACGGCTGAAGCTTTCTTT

clone size: few
J gene: TRBJ1-4
D gene: .
V gene: TRBV9
CDR3 protein: CASSQNVWEEKLFF
CDR3 DNA: TGTGCCAGCAGTCAGAACGTATGGGAGGAAAAACTGTTTTTT

clone size: .
J gene: TRBJ1-6
D gene: TRBD1
V gene: TRBV7-2
CDR3 protein: CASSGDRGNNSPLHF
CDR3 DNA: TGTGCCAGCAGCGGAGACAGGGGGAACAATTCACCCCTCCACTTT

clone size: many
J gene: TRBJ2-6
D gene: .
V gene: TRBV12-3/TRBV12-4
CDR3 protein: CASSPGRGLSGANVLTF
CDR3 DNA: TGTGCCAGCAGTCCCGGGAGAGGACTCTCTGGGGCCAACGTCCTGACTTTC

clone size: .
J gene: TRBJ1-5
D gene: .
V gene: TRBV10-3
CDR3 protein: CAISESGGDNQPQHF
CDR3 DNA: TGTGCCATCAGTGAGTCCGGGGGGGACAATCAGCCCCAGCATTTT